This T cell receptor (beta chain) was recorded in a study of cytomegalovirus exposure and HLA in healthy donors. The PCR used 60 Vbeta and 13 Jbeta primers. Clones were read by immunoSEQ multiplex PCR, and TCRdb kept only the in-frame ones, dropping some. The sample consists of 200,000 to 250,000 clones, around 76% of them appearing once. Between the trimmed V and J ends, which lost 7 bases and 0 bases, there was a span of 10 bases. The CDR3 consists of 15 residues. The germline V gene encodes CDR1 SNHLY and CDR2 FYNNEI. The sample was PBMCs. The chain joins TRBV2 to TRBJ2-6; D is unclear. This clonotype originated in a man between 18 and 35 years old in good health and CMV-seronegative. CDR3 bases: TGTGCCAGCAATCCTGCGGCCTCTGGGGCCAACGTCCTGACTTTC. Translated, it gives CASNPAASGANVLTF.